What follows are 28 T cell receptor beta chains derived from one specimen sequenced in a study of T-cell memory formation after mild COVID-19 (dated by TCRdb to about 2021). Libraries were made using 5' RACE. Sequencing instrument: Illumina NovaSeq 6000. TCRdb applied fastp at Q25 and MiXCR to the public reads, then kept only in-frame beta chains. Entries are consolidated by CDR3 protein sequence, retaining the most common genes and DNA. The sample includes 130,000 to 150,000 distinct CDR3 sequences, with roughly 6.3% observed a single time. About 2% of the sample belongs to the ten largest clones. Sample: PBMCs or a T cell subset sorted from them (not recorded which). The receptors shown here come from an adult woman who had mild COVID-19 (a few samples of this study predate the infection). The sample titles of this study are shuffled in the database, so cell type and time point are left out; the donor was told from shared clones.

This clonotype was found a few times. This chain joins TRBV7-9 and TRBJ2-1; possibly TRBD1 for D (6 bases). Germline CDR1 and CDR2: SEHNR and FQNEAQ (reference sequence). Between the trimmed V and J ends, which lost 4 bases and 0 bases, there was a span of 10 bases. The CDR3 sequence is 15 residues long. The CDR3 region is CASSYAGVSYNEQFF. The CDR3 nucleotides read TGTGCCAGCAGCTACGCAGGGGTCTCCTACAATGAGCAGTTCTTC.

This clonotype showed up many times. The chain uses TRBV12-3 or TRBV12-4 and TRBJ2-7, with 10 bases aligning to TRBD1. This CDR3 has 16 amino acids. After removal of 3 bases from V and 5 bases from J, the junction contained 10 bases not matched to a gene. Here the CDR3 reads CASSFFSGQGYHEQYF. The CDR3 DNA follows: TGTGCCAGCAGTTTCTTCTCGGGACAGGGGTATCACGAGCAGTACTTC.

This clonotype was observed many times. V gene TRBV20-1 combines with J gene TRBJ2-2; tentatively, D is TRBD1 (7 bases). The germline V gene encodes CDR1 DFQATT and CDR2 SNEGSKA (reference sequence). The CDR3 spans 15 residues. Trimming pared 3 bases from V and 0 bases from J, leaving 11 bases between. CDR3 in amino acids: CSARGGQPNTGELFF. The CDR3 DNA is TGCAGTGCTAGGGGGGGACAGCCGAACACCGGGGAGCTGTTTTTT.

This clonotype occurred many times. The chain has TRBV5-5 and TRBJ2-2; the D gene is possibly TRBD2 (5 bases). The length of the CDR3 is 14 residues. With 0 bases removed from V and 6 bases from J, the gap between germline ends came to 9 bases. Germline V lookup: CDR1 SGHKS, CDR2 YYEKEE (reference sequence). CDR3 region: CASSLADGAGELFF. The DNA for the CDR3 is TGTGCCAGCAGCTTGGCCGACGGGGCCGGGGAGCTGTTTTTT.

This clonotype was detected many times. A read error may account for a junction end that differs from germline. This chain joins TRBV7-9 and TRBJ1-1, with 9 bases lining up with TRBD1. The CDR3 extends over 14 amino acids. Germline V CDR1 and CDR2: SEHNR, FQNEAQ (reference sequence). In DNA, the CDR3 is TGTGCCAGCAGTTGGGGACAGGGCCCGAGGTCTTGGTTATTT. It is translated as CASSWGQGPRSWLF.

The chain links TRBV6-5 to TRBJ1-1; TRBD1 might be the D (6 bases). CDR1 is MNHEY, CDR2 SVGAGI, per germline. The length of the CDR3 is 14 residues. The ends were cut back, 4 bases at V and 6 bases at J, with 15 bases in the middle. The CDR3 spells CASSFTGLSAEAFF. In DNA form, the CDR3 reads TGTGCCAGCAGTTTCACAGGGTTATCCGCTGAAGCTTTCTTT.

This clonotype appeared many times. This chain joins TRBV20-1 and TRBJ1-2; perhaps TRBD1 as D (6 bases). The CDR3 extends over 15 amino acids. The germline V and J ends were trimmed by 4 bases and 6 bases, with 21 bases remaining between them. Germline loops: CDR1 DFQATT, CDR2 SNEGSKA (reference sequence). The CDR3 region has the DNA TGCAGTGCTAATCGGGCGAGGCAGGGGAAAAATGGCTACACCTTC. This translates into CSANRARQGKNGYTF.

This clonotype has just a few counts. CDR3 sequence reads: CASSLSGGATDTQYF. The CDR3 DNA follows: TGCGCCAGCAGCTTATCCGGGGGGGCCACAGATACGCAGTATTTT. The gene calls are TRBV5-1 and TRBJ2-3, with 8 bases fitting TRBD2. V lost 2 bases, J lost 2 bases, and 4 bases stayed unmatched. Germline CDR1 SGHRS, CDR2 YFSETQ. The CDR3 is 15 amino acids.

The table lists this clonotype with many counts. J is TRBJ2-1 and V is TRBV7-2, with TRBD2 matching 12 bases. Germline assignment: CDR1 SGHTA and CDR2 FQGNSA. Unmatched junction bases numbered 6, after V lost 5 bases and J lost 4 bases. This CDR3 has 16 amino acids. The CDR3 here is CASSRMTSGGYNEQFF. CDR3 DNA: TGTGCCAGCAGCCGTATGACTAGCGGGGGTTACAATGAGCAGTTCTTC.

In this sample, this clonotype turned up many times. The chain carries TRBV29-1 and TRBJ1-5; TRBD1 might be the D (5 bases). The CDR3 runs 12 residues. Trimming took off 5 bases at V and 3 bases at J, with 8 bases between the two ends. CDR1 SQVTM and CDR2 ANQGSEA come from the germline V gene. DNA of the CDR3: TGCAGCGTTAGGACAAACAATCAGCCCCAGCATTTT. Encoded protein: CSVRTNNQPQHF.

V and J are TRBV12-3 or TRBV12-4 and TRBJ1-2; 7 nucleotides agree with TRBD1. V was clipped by 6 bases and J by 7 bases; unmatched bases: 8. The CDR3 covers 13 residues. The CDR3, as DNA: TGTGCCAGCAGCCCAGGGGGGGTAGGTGGCTACACCTTC. Residues: CASSPGGVGGYTF.

This clonotype was detected only a few times. V and J are TRBV3-1 and TRBJ2-5; D remains ambiguous. Germline V gene lookup returns CDR1 LGHDT and CDR2 YNNKEL (reference sequence). This CDR3 contains 13 residues. V was pared by 5 bases and J by 3 bases, with 10 bases between. CDR3 nucleotides: TGTGCCAGCAGCACGTGGACGGAAGAGACCCAGTACTTC. Translated, it gives CASSTWTEETQYF.

This clonotype occurred a few times. This chain connects TRBV20-1 to TRBJ1-1; D is perhaps TRBD1 (5 bases). Deletions cut 6 bases from V and 4 bases from J, with 15 bases between. CDR1 is DFQATT and CDR2 is SNEGSKA in the germline V gene (reference sequence). The CDR3 is made up of 13 amino acids. CDR3 region: CSAEDSVGTEAFF. CDR3 DNA: TGCAGTGCGGAAGACAGTGTTGGCACTGAAGCTTTCTTT.

The chain employs TRBV5-4 and TRBJ2-3; 7 positions agree with TRBD1. There are 14 residues in the CDR3. Germline-derived CDR1 and CDR2 are SGHNT and YYREEE (reference sequence). Trimming at V came to 0 bases and at J to 4 bases, leaving 2 bases not matched to a gene. CDR3 nucleotides: TGTGCCAGCAGCTTGGGACAGGGCCCAGATACGCAGTATTTT. Translation gives CASSLGQGPDTQYF. Variable domain in full (rest from reference TRBV5-4 and TRBJ2-3): ETGVTQSPTHLIKTRGQQVTLRCSSQSGHNTVSWYQQALGQGPQFIFQYYREEENGRGNFPPRFSGLQFPNYSSELNVNALELDDSALYLCASSLGQGPDTQYFGPGTRLTVL.

The chain joins TRBV30 to TRBJ2-3; no firm D call. CDR1 is GTSNPN, CDR2 SVGIG, per germline (reference sequence). This CDR3 spans 13 amino acids. V lost 1 base and J 3 bases, leaving 8 bases between the germline ends. DNA of the CDR3: TGTGCCTGGAGTGAGGGTGCGACAGATACGCAGTATTTT. This translates into CAWSEGATDTQYF.

The sample holds many counts of this clonotype. V and J are TRBV18 and TRBJ1-1; 9 bases line up with TRBD1. This CDR3 comprises 14 residues. J gave up 7 bases and V 3 bases, and 6 bases lay outside the gene matches. The germline gives CDR1 KGHSH, CDR2 LQKENI. CDR3: CASSPGTGFSEAFF. Written as DNA, the CDR3 is TGTGCCAGCTCACCTGGGACAGGGTTTAGTGAAGCTTTCTTT. The whole variable domain, remainder taken from reference TRBV18 and TRBJ1-1, is NAGVMQNPRHLVRRRGQEARLRCSPMKGHSHVYWYRQLPEEGLKFMVYLQKENIIDESGMPKERFSAEFPKEGPSILRIQQVVRGDSAAYFCASSPGTGFSEAFFGQGTRLTVV.

This clonotype has only a few counts. The chain carries TRBV5-4 and TRBJ2-1, with D perhaps being TRBD1 or TRBD2 (6 bases each). The germline V gene has CDR1 SGHNT and CDR2 YYREEE (reference sequence). The CDR3 is made up of 15 amino acids. Between the trimmed V and J ends, which lost 4 bases and 2 bases, there was a span of 13 bases. The CDR3 protein is CASSSEGGPYNEQFF. The CDR3 bases are TGTGCCAGCAGCAGCGAGGGGGGTCCCTACAATGAGCAGTTCTTC.

A word on this clonotype: This may be a read error: a much more frequent sequence differs by one nucleotide. V and J are TRBV4-3 and TRBJ2-3; D gene ambiguous. V gave up 0 bases and J gave up 7 bases, with 8 bases separating them. The CDR3 is 13 amino acids. CDR1 and CDR2 (germline): LGHNA, YSLEER. CDR3 nucleotide sequence: TGCGCCAGCAGCCAAGAGTCGAGTTATACGCAGTATTTT. Its translation is CASSQESSYTQYF.

This clonotype occurred many times. The CDR3: CSVVGTGGRDTQYF. The CDR3 DNA reads TGCAGCGTTGTCGGGACAGGGGGTCGGGATACGCAGTATTTT. The V gene is TRBV29-1, the J gene TRBJ2-3, with TRBD1 identical over 11 bases. There are 14 residues in the CDR3. V was pared by 4 bases and J by 6 bases, with 6 bases of the junction left unmatched. Germline CDR1 SQVTM, CDR2 ANQGSEA.

This clonotype has at least ten counts. The V and J genes are TRBV29-1 and TRBJ2-7; TRBD2 agrees at 12 bases. Germline V gene sequence: CDR1 SQVTM, CDR2 ANQGSEA. The CDR3 consists of 17 residues. Trimming cost V 2 bases and J 4 bases; bases outside gene matches: 12. CDR3 amino acids: CSVERVASGGVRYEQYF. CDR3 DNA: TGCAGCGTTGAACGAGTGGCTAGCGGGGGGGTAAGGTACGAGCAGTACTTC.

The chain combines TRBV29-1 with TRBJ2-4; D gene unclear. Per the germline V gene, CDR1 is SQVTM and CDR2 is ANQGSEA. Trimming took 4 bases from V and 8 from J, leaving 18 bases between them. The CDR3 has 14 amino acids. Written as DNA, the CDR3 is TGCAGCGTTGGGAGCCGGGCCCTTGGCGACATTCAGTACTTC. This translates into CSVGSRALGDIQYF.

This clonotype was seen repeatedly, ten times or more. The gene calls are TRBV21-1 and TRBJ2-7; the D segment call TRBD1 is taken from the table without a DNA check. TRBV21-1 is a known pseudogene. The CDR3 covers 16 residues. DNA for the CDR3: TGTGCCAGCAGCAAAAAGGCACAGGGAAAATCCTACGAGCAGTACTTC. Translating gives CASSKKAQGKSYEQYF.

This clonotype occurred many times. The chain couples TRBV20-1 to TRBJ2-7, with a tentative D call TRBD2 (6 bases). V lost 4 bases and J lost 2, with 15 bases in between. The CDR3 contains 14 residues. Germline CDR1 DFQATT, CDR2 SNEGSKA (reference sequence). DNA for the CDR3: TGCAGTGCTATAATTAGCGGCCCTCCCTACGAGCAGTACTTC. As protein: CSAIISGPPYEQYF.

This clonotype was seen only a few times. The chain joins TRBV7-9 to TRBJ2-1; TRBD1 might be the D (7 bases). V lost 1 base to trimming and J lost 4 bases, with 17 bases between them. The germline V gene encodes CDR1 SEHNR and CDR2 FQNEAQ (reference sequence). The CDR3 is 17 amino acids. The CDR3 reads CASSLVGGTALYNEQFF. The CDR3 bases are TGTGCCAGCAGCTTAGTCGGCGGGACAGCCTTGTACAATGAGCAGTTCTTC.

The table lists this clonotype with many counts. The rearrangement links TRBV11-1 to TRBJ1-1; D gene unclear. Looked up from germline, CDR1 is SGHAT and CDR2 is FQDESV (reference sequence). With 1 base removed from V and 10 bases from J, the gap between germline ends came to 10 bases. The CDR3 is made up of 12 amino acids. The CDR3 DNA reads TGTGCCAGCAGCTTAGTGTCGGTGGGAGCTTTCTTT. Translating it yields CASSLVSVGAFF.

The chain carries TRBV20-1 and TRBJ2-7; TRBD2 matches 14 bases. Germline loops: CDR1 DFQATT, CDR2 SNEGSKA (reference sequence). CDR3 length equals 20 residues. V lost 1 base and J lost 0; bases outside the gene matches: 14. This chain's CDR3 is CSARAPPTSGRVLDSYEQYF. The DNA of the CDR3 is TGCAGTGCTAGAGCCCCCCCGACTAGCGGGAGGGTCCTCGACTCCTACGAGCAGTACTTC.

This clonotype was picked up a small number of times. This rearrangement joins TRBV3-1 to TRBJ2-7, with a weak D call TRBD1 (5 bases). V lost 1 base, J lost 1 base, and 23 bases lay in between. CDR3 length equals 19 residues. In germline, CDR1 is LGHDT, CDR2 YNNKEL (reference sequence). CDR3 nucleotide sequence: TGTGCCAGCAGCCAAGGCCCTGTATGGGCCAGGGTACTATCCTACGAGCAGTACTTC. It specifies CASSQGPVWARVLSYEQYF.

This clonotype has ten or more counts. The CDR3 reads CSATRGQGFGSYTF. The CDR3 DNA reads TGCAGTGCTACTCGCGGACAGGGGTTCGGTAGCTACACCTTC. The chain joins TRBV20-1 to TRBJ1-2; 9 bases fit TRBD1. Germline V CDR1 and CDR2: DFQATT, SNEGSKA (reference sequence). Trimming took 4 bases from V and 9 from J; bases not matched to a gene: 12. The CDR3 covers 14 residues.